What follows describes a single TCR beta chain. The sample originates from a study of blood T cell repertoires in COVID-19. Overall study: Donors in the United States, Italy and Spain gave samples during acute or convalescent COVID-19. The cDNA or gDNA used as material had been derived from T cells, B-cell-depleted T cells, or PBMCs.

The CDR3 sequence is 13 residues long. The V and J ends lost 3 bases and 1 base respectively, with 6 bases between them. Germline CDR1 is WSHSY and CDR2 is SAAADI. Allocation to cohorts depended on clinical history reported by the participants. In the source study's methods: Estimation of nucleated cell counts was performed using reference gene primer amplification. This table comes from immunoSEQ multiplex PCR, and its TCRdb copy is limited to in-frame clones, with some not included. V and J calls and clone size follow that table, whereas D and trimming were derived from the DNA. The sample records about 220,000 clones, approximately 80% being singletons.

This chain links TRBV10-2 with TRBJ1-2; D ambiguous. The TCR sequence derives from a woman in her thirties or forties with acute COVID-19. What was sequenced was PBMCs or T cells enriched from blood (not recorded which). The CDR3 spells CASSESHNYGYTF. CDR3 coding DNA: TGCGCCAGCAGTGAAAGCCATAACTATGGCTACACCTTC.